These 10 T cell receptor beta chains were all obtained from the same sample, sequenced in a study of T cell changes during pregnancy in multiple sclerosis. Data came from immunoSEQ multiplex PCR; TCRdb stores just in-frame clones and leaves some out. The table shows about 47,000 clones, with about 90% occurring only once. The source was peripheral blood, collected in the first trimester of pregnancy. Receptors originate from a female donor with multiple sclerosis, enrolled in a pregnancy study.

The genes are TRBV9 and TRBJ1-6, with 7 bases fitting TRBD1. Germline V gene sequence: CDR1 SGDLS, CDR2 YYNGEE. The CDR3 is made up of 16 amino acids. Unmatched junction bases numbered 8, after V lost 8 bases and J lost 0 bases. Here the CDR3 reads CASGGAGGSYNSPLHF. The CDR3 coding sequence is TGTGCCAGTGGGGGAGCAGGGGGCTCCTATAATTCACCCCTCCACTTT.

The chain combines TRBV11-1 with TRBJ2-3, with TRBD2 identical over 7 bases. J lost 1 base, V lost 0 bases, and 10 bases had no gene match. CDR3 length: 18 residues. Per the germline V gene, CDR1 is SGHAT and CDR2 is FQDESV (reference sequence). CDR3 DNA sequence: TGTGCCAGCAGCTTAGCGCTAGCGGCAGTGCTTGGCACAGATACGCAGTATTTT. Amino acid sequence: CASSLALAAVLGTDTQYF.

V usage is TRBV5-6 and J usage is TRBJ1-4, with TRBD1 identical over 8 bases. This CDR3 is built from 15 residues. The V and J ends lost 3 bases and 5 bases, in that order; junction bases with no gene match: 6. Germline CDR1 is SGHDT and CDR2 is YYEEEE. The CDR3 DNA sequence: TGTGCCAGCAGCTCGTCAGGACAGGGAAATGAAAAACTGTTTTTT. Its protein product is CASSSSGQGNEKLFF. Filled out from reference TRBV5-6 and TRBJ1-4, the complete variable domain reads DAGVTQSPTHLIKTRGQQVTLRCSPKSGHDTVSWYQQALGQGPQFIFQYYEEEERQRGNFPDRFSGHQFPNYSSELNVNALLLGDSALYLCASSSSGQGNEKLFFGSGTQLSVL.

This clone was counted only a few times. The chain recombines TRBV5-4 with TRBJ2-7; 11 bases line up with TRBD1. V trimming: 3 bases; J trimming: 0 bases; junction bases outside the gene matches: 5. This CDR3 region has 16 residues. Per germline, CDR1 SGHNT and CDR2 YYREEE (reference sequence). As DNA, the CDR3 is TGTGCCAGCAGCTACTTCGGGACAGGGGGCTCCTACGAGCAGTACTTC. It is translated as CASSYFGTGGSYEQYF.

CDR3 in DNA: TGTGCCAGCAGGGAGGGGCAGGGTTACTACAATGAGCAGTTCTTC. Protein sequence: CASREGQGYYNEQFF. V usage is TRBV6-5 and J usage is TRBJ2-1; D might be TRBD2 (6 bases). The germline V gene has CDR1 MNHEY and CDR2 SVGAGI. The ends were cut back, 6 bases at V and 3 bases at J, with 15 bases in the middle. The CDR3 length is 15 residues.

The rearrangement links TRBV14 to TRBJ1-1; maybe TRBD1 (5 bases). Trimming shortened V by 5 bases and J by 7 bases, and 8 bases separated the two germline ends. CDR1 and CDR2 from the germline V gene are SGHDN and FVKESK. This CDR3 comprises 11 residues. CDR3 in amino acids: CASSGAYEAFF. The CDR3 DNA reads TGTGCCAGCAGCGGGGCTTATGAAGCTTTCTTT.

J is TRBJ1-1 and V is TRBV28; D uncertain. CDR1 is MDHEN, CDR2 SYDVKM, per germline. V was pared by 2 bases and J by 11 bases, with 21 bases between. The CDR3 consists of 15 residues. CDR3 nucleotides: TGTGCCAGCAGTTTACTCACCAAGGGTGGAGGGCTGGCTTTCTTT. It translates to CASSLLTKGGGLAFF.

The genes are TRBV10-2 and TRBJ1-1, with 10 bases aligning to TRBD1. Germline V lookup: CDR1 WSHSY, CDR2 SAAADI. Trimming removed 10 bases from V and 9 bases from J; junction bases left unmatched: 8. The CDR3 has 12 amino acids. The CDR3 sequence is CATLDRGLKAFF. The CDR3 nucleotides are TGCGCCACCCTCGACAGGGGGCTTAAAGCTTTCTTT.

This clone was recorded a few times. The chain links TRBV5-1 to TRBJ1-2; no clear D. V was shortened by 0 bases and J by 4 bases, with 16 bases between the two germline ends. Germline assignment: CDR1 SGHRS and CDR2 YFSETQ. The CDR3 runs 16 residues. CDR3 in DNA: TGCGCCAGCAGCTTGGAGCGAGGGCGGGAGGGCTATGGCTACACCTTC. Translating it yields CASSLERGREGYGYTF.

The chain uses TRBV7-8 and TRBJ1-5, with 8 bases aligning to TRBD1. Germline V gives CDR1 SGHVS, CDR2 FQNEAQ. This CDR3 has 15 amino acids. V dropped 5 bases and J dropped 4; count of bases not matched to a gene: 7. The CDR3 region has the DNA TGTGCCAGCAGCCGTGGACAGGGTCCGAATCAGCCCCAGCATTTT. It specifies CASSRGQGPNQPQHF.